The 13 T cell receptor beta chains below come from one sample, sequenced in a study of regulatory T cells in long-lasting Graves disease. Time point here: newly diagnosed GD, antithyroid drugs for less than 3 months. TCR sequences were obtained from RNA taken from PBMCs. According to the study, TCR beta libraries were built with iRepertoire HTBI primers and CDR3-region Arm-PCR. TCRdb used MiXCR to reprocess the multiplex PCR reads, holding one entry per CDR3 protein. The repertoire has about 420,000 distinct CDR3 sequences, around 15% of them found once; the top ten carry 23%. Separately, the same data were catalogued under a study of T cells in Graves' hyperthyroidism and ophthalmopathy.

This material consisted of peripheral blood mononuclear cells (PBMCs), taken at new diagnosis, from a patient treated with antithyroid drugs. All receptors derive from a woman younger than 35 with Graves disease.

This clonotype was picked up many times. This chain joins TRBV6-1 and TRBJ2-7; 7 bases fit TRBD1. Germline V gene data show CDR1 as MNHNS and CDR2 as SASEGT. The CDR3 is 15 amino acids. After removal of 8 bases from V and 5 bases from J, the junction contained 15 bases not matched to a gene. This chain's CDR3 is CASLQDRTFRDEQYF. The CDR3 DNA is TGTGCCAGCCTCCAGGACAGGACTTTTAGGGACGAGCAGTACTTC.

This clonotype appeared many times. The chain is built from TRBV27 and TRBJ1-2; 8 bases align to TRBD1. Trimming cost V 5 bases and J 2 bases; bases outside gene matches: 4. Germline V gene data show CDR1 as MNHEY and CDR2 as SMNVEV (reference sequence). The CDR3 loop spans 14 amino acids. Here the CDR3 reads CASSRDRRNYGYTF. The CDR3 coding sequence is TGTGCCAGCAGTCGGGACAGGAGGAACTATGGCTACACCTTC.

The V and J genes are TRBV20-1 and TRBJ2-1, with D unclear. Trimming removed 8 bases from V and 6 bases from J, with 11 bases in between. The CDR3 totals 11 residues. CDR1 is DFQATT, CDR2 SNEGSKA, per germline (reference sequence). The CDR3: CSCGQFNEQFF. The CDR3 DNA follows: TGCAGTTGCGGCCAGTTCAATGAGCAGTTCTTC.

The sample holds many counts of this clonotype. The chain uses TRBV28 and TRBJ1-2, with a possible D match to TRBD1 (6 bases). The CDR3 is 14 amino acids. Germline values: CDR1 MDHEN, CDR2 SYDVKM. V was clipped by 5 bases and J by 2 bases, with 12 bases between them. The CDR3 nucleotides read TGTGCCAGCAGTACTCGACAGGCCAACTATGGCTACACCTTC. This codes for CASSTRQANYGYTF.

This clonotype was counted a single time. The DNA of the CDR3 is TGTGCCAGCTCACCAGAGCAGGGGCACGACTATGGCTACACCTTC. Its translation is CASSPEQGHDYGYTF. The genes are TRBV18 and TRBJ1-2, with D tentatively TRBD1 (6 bases). The V end was cut by 2 bases, the J end by 3 bases, with 13 bases between. The CDR3 is made up of 15 amino acids. Germline CDR1 and CDR2: KGHSH and LQKENI.

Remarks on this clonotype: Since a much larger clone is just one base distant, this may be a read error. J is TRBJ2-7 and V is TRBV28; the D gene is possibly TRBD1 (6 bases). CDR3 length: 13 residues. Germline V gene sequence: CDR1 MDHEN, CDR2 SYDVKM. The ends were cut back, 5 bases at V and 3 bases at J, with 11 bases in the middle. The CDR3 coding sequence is TGTGCCAGCAGTCAAGGGACACTCTACGAGCAGTACTTC. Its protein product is CASSQGTLYEQYF.

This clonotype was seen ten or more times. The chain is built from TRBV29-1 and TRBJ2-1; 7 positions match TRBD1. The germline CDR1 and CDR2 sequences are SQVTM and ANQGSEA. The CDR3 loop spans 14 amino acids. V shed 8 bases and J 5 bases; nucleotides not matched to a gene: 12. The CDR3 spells CSTQNRGENNEQFF. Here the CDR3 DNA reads TGCAGCACCCAGAACAGGGGCGAAAACAATGAGCAGTTCTTC.

This CDR3 is CAWSTEPLEQYF. The DNA for the CDR3 is TGTGCCTGGAGTACCGAACCCTTGGAGCAGTACTTC. The rearrangement links TRBV30 to TRBJ2-7; unclear D gene. Germline-derived CDR1 and CDR2 are GTSNPN and SVGIG (reference sequence). V lost 2 bases and J lost 7, with 12 bases in between. CDR3 length: 12 residues.

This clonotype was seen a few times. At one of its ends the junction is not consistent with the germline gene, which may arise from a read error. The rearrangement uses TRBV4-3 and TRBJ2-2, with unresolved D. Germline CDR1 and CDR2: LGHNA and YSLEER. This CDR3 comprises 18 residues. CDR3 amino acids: CASSEDLTSVANTGELFF. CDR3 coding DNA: TGCGCCAGCAGCGAAGATCTCACGTCCGTCGCGAACACCGGGGAGCTGTTTTTT.

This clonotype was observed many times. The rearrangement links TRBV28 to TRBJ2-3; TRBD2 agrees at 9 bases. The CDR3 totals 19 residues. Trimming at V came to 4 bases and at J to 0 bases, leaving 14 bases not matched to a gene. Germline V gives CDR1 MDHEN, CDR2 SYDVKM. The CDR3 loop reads CASSSHSGGRKHSTDTQYF. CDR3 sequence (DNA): TGTGCCAGCAGTTCACATAGCGGGGGAAGAAAACATAGCACAGATACGCAGTATTTT.

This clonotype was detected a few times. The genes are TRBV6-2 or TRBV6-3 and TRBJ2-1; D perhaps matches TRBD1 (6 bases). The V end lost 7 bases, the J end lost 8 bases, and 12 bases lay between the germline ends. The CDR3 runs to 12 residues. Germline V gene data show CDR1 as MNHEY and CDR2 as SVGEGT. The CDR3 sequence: CASKDRNYEQFF. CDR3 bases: TGTGCCAGCAAAGACAGGAATTATGAGCAGTTCTTC.

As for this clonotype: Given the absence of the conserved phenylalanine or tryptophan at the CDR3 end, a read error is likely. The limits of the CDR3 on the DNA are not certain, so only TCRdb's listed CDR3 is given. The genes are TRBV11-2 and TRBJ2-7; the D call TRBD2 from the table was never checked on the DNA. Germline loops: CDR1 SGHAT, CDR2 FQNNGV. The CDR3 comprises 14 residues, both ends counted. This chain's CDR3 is CASSPLLAGNEEYL.

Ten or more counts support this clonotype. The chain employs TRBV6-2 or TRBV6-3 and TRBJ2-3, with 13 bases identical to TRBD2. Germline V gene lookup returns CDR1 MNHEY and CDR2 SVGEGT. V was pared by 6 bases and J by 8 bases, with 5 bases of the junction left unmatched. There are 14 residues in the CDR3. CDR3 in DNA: TGTGCCAGCAGAGGACTAGCGGGAGTGGCTACGCAGTATTTT. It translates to CASRGLAGVATQYF.